One sample yielded the 19 T cell receptor beta chains listed below, sequenced in a study of beta chain features in type 1 diabetes. Study-wide findings and caveats: Shortening that was moderate but significant affected the TCRB CDR3s of Type 1 diabetes patients in all four CD4+ subsets.

The antigens of these receptors remain unknown. Sequencing targeted expressed TCRB transcripts, as all isolated RNA had been reverse transcribed. Some clones are missing from TCRdb's copy, which holds only in-frame ones; the method was immunoSEQ multiplex PCR. Seen here are some 130,000 clones, 9% observed once, and the top ten hold 0.6% to 0.9%. Material for sequencing was central memory CD4+ T cells from blood. The source is a man aged 25-40 years with type 1 diabetes.

The CDR3 here is CSAGQGGETQYF. DNA for the CDR3: TGCAGCGCCGGCCAGGGAGGAGAGACCCAGTACTTC. The rearrangement uses TRBV29-1 and TRBJ2-5, with D perhaps TRBD2 (6 bases). Germline loops: CDR1 SQVTM, CDR2 ANQGSEA. Trimming shortened V by 7 bases and J by 4 bases, and 13 bases separated the two germline ends. This CDR3 has 12 amino acids.

The rearrangement uses TRBV5-1 and TRBJ2-1; TRBD1 is a possible D gene (5 bases). Between the trimmed V and J ends, which lost 0 bases and 2 bases, there was a span of 6 bases. Germline V gives CDR1 SGHRS, CDR2 YFSETQ. The CDR3 spans 14 residues. CDR3 in amino acids: CASSLEGTYNEQFF. The CDR3 DNA reads as TGCGCCAGCAGCTTGGAGGGGACCTACAATGAGCAGTTCTTC.

This clone was observed a few times. This chain uses TRBV6-5 with TRBJ2-1, with D possibly matching TRBD2 (7 bases). The CDR3 sequence is 15 residues long. Germline V gives CDR1 MNHEY, CDR2 SVGAGI. Trimming stripped 10 bases from V and 3 bases from J, with 19 bases between. DNA of the CDR3: TGTGCCACCCTACAGGGCGGGGGCGACTACAATGAGCAGTTCTTC. This codes for CATLQGGGDYNEQFF.

This clone was detected only a few times. The chain uses TRBV5-4 and TRBJ2-5; D perhaps matches TRBD2 (6 bases). Germline CDR1 reads SGHNT; CDR2 reads YYREEE (reference sequence). V lost 0 bases and J lost 4, with 7 bases in between. CDR3 length equals 13 residues. CDR3: CASSLDSGETQYF. CDR3 bases: TGTGCCAGCAGCTTGGATAGCGGAGAGACCCAGTACTTC.

The genes are TRBV4-2 and TRBJ1-2; maybe TRBD1 (5 bases). V lost 8 bases and J 4 bases, leaving 17 bases between the germline ends. This CDR3 is 14 amino acids long. From germline, CDR1 is LGHNA and CDR2 YNFKEQ. This CDR3 is CASGPPTGGYGYTF. CDR3 coding DNA: TGTGCCAGCGGACCTCCGACGGGGGGCTATGGCTACACCTTC.

This clone was found a few times. This chain joins TRBV19 and TRBJ1-2; D possibly corresponds to TRBD1 (6 bases). CDR1 LNHDA and CDR2 SQIVND come from the germline V gene (reference sequence). This CDR3 spans 14 amino acids. V was trimmed by 6 bases and J by 2 bases, leaving 13 bases between them. The CDR3, as DNA: TGTGCCAGTAGGATCGCACAGGGCAACTATGGCTACACCTTC. The encoded protein is CASRIAQGNYGYTF. The full variable domain, in which reference TRBV19 and TRBJ1-2 provide the parts outside the CDR3, is DGGITQSPKYLFRKEGQNVTLSCEQNLNHDAMYWYRQDPGQGLRLIYYSQIVNDFQKGDIAEGYSVSREKKESFPLTVTSAQKNPTAFYLCASRIAQGNYGYTFGSGTRLTVV.

This clone was recorded a few times. The V call is TRBV28, the J call TRBJ2-5, with a possible D match to TRBD2 (6 bases). This CDR3 region has 14 residues. V dropped 5 bases and J dropped 1 base, with 11 bases sitting between them. Per germline, CDR1 MDHEN and CDR2 SYDVKM. The CDR3 protein is CASSRGESQETQYF. DNA for the CDR3: TGTGCCAGCAGTCGCGGGGAGAGCCAAGAGACCCAGTACTTC.

The V call is TRBV5-1, the J call TRBJ2-5; 7 nucleotides match TRBD2. Germline trimming cut 4 bases from V and 3 bases from J; bases unmatched to any gene: 9. The germline gives CDR1 SGHRS, CDR2 YFSETQ. The CDR3 loop spans 15 amino acids. The CDR3 sequence is CASSPDSTSEETQYF. The CDR3, as DNA: TGCGCCAGCAGCCCCGACTCAACTAGCGAAGAGACCCAGTACTTC.

This clone has only a few counts. V and J are TRBV4-2 and TRBJ1-1; no reliable D call. The germline gives CDR1 LGHNA, CDR2 YNFKEQ. This CDR3 comprises 11 residues. The germline V and J ends were trimmed by 7 bases and 5 bases, with 8 bases remaining between them. This chain's CDR3 is CASTSPTEAFF. In DNA, the CDR3 is TGTGCCAGCACCTCCCCGACTGAAGCTTTCTTT.

This clone was detected only a few times. The chain carries TRBV2 and TRBJ2-1; 8 bases match TRBD1. Germline CDR1 reads SNHLY; CDR2 reads FYNNEI. This CDR3 has 15 residues. The V segment lost 6 bases and the J segment 1 base; nucleotides outside the gene matches: 5. In nucleotides, the CDR3 is TGTGCCAGCAGGGACAGGGCTCCATCCTACAATGAGCAGTTCTTC. This translates into CASRDRAPSYNEQFF.

The V call is TRBV27, the J call TRBJ2-2, with a possible D match to TRBD1 (6 bases). The CDR3 has 12 amino acids. Between the trimmed V and J ends, which lost 5 bases and 5 bases, there was a span of 6 bases. CDR1 is MNHEY and CDR2 is SMNVEV in the germline V gene (reference sequence). CDR3 loop: CASSDRTGELFF. DNA of the CDR3: TGTGCCAGCAGTGACAGGACCGGGGAGCTGTTTTTT.

This clone was counted only a few times. The chain couples TRBV5-1 to TRBJ2-6; 11 bases align to TRBD2. This CDR3 contains 18 residues. Germline trimming cut 1 base from V and 0 bases from J; bases unmatched to any gene: 3. Germline V gives CDR1 SGHRS, CDR2 YFSETQ. The CDR3 spells CASSLRLAGGSGANVLTF. CDR3 sequence (DNA): TGCGCCAGCAGCTTGAGGCTAGCGGGGGGCTCTGGGGCCAACGTCCTGACTTTC.

The CDR3 protein is CAWGGGGSTDTQYF. CDR3 nucleotides: TGTGCCTGGGGGGGCGGGGGAAGCACAGATACGCAGTATTTT. The chain has TRBV30 and TRBJ2-3, with a weak D call TRBD2 (7 bases). Germline assignment: CDR1 GTSNPN and CDR2 SVGIG (reference sequence). Deletions cut 5 bases from V and 0 bases from J, with 12 bases between. CDR3 length: 14 amino acids.

V usage is TRBV9 and J usage is TRBJ2-2; D might be TRBD2 (6 bases). V dropped 6 bases and J dropped 6 bases, with 12 bases sitting between them. The CDR3 sequence is 13 residues long. Germline assignment: CDR1 SGDLS and CDR2 YYNGEE. The CDR3 DNA is TGTGCCAGCAACCGACAGCGGGCCGGGGAGCTGTTTTTT. Translation: CASNRQRAGELFF.

The chain combines TRBV9 with TRBJ2-2; 8 bases agree with TRBD2. Germline loops: CDR1 SGDLS, CDR2 YYNGEE. V was pared by 4 bases and J by 8 bases, with 13 bases of the junction left unmatched. CDR3 length: 16 residues. CDR3 amino acids: CASSPRLATNGGELFF. Written as DNA, the CDR3 is TGTGCCAGCAGCCCCCGACTAGCGACAAACGGAGGGGAGCTGTTTTTT.

The CDR3 loop is CASSSGGTQYF. The CDR3 DNA is TGTGCCAGCAGCTCCGGTGGTACGCAGTATTTT. This sequence joins TRBV7-2 and TRBJ2-3, with unresolved D. There are 11 residues in the CDR3. The ends were cut back, 4 bases at V and 8 bases at J, with 7 bases in the middle. Germline V CDR1 and CDR2: SGHTA, FQGNSA.

This chain connects TRBV7-2 to TRBJ1-6; D gene uncertain. Trimming pared 4 bases from V and 0 bases from J, leaving 10 bases between. Germline-derived CDR1 and CDR2 are SGHTA and FQGNSA. CDR3 size: 16 residues. CDR3 loop: CASSSEGSSYNSPLHF. The CDR3 nucleotides read TGTGCCAGCAGCTCAGAAGGGAGCTCCTATAATTCACCCCTCCACTTT.

This chain connects TRBV27 to TRBJ2-7; possible D gene TRBD2, 5 bases. Trimming cost V 6 bases and J 3 bases, with 12 bases left between them. Germline assignment: CDR1 MNHEY and CDR2 SMNVEV (reference sequence). The CDR3 covers 13 residues. The CDR3 here is CASRSLRGYEQYF. In DNA form, the CDR3 reads TGTGCCAGCAGATCCCTCCGGGGCTACGAGCAGTACTTC.

In this sample, this clone turned up a few times. This chain links TRBV9 with TRBJ1-2, with D uncertain. Germline V gene lookup returns CDR1 SGDLS and CDR2 YYNGEE. V dropped 0 bases and J dropped 8 bases, with 8 bases sitting between them. The CDR3 runs to 12 residues. The CDR3: CASSVGAGGYTF. The CDR3 DNA reads TGTGCCAGCAGCGTAGGGGCGGGGGGCTACACCTTC.